This TCR beta chain stems from a study of CD8+ T cells in alopecia areata (dated by TCRdb to 2016 to 2019). For the study in its entirety: To study T cell clonal expansion in alopecia areata, the researchers applied high-throughput TCRbeta sequencing to both the C3H/HeJ mouse model and human patients. RNA was obtained with the PAXgene miRNA kit for fixed scalp, the miRNeasy kit for PBMCs, and the RNeasy kit for mouse skin. immunoSEQ multiplex PCR using 35 Vbeta forward primers and 13 Jbeta reverse primers was used to amplify TCRbeta CDR3 regions. Human TCRbeta sequencing covered scalp tissue and sorted CD4+ and CD8+ peripheral blood T cells from patchy and totalis/universalis alopecia areata patients and healthy controls. Scalp clonality was compared among normal scalp (n=4), patchy alopecia areata scalp (n=8), and alopecia totalis/universalis scalp (n=8).

What the work shows at the level of the full study, not this receptor alone: Shared TCR sequences between patients were less evident than in mice, which may be partly attributable to HLA diversity in the patient population. Unlike mouse skin, where gammadelta T cells dominate, normal human skin contains resident alphabeta T cells that get sequenced too, which complicates analysis of the scalp TCR repertoire. Compared with normal scalp, lesional scalp, particularly in alopecia totalis/universalis, had higher clonality and more expanded CD8+ clones, which suggests antigenic drive.

PBMCs were isolated by density centrifugation and stained for CD3, CD4 and CD8, and CD4+ and CD8+ T cells were sorted on a FACSAria. Scalp biopsies and blood samples were provided by unaffected controls. Library method: the immunoSEQ multiplex PCR assay. To provide template for TCR sequencing, every sample had RNA extracted and reverse transcribed into cDNA. First-strand cDNA was synthesized using SuperScript III with a 2:1 mix of oligo-dT and random hexamers. Amplification bias was assessed with a synthetic immune receptor repertoire, and residual bias was removed computationally. As for how the authors treated the data: Raw reads were preprocessed to remove errors, and CDR3 was defined by IMGT conventions from the conserved cysteine to phenylalanine. To get clonality, Shannon entropy was normalized by log2 of the number of productive unique TCRs and the result was subtracted from 1. Whether each scalp clone was CD4 or CD8 was inferred by checking scalp TCRbeta sequences against the CD4 and CD8 repertoires from sorted blood. Sourced from immuneACCESS, this table was stored by TCRdb with only in-frame sequences that have V and J called. A share of the clones is absent; for the studies checked, an unresolved V gene accounts for under half, and the remainder has no known explanation. D and trimming were read from the DNA, whereas the V and J calls and clone size are those reported in that table. The sample data list fewer than 150,000 clones, and around 61% of these were observed just once. The top ten clones comprise 2.5% to 3.5% of the sample.

In regard to this clone: Its recognized antigen is unknown. It has no much larger one-base neighbor in the sample; base qualities were not kept.

The receptor was isolated from a human donor in good health. Material: CD4+ T cells sorted from blood.

The CDR3 has the sequence CASSSRTGDSPLHF. The bases are TGTGCCAGCAGTTCCCGGACAGGGGATTCACCCCTCCACTTT. Rearrangement joined TRBV27 to TRBJ1-6, with 9 bases matching TRBD1. Trimmed from V: 4 bases; trimmed from J: 8 bases; junction bases lacking a gene match: 3. CDR1 and CDR2 are read off the germline V gene (reference sequence) as MNHEY and SMNVEV. Including cysteine and phenylalanine, the CDR3 has 14 amino acids. Here the CDR3 DNA is all that survives: 42 bases in frame from base 1.